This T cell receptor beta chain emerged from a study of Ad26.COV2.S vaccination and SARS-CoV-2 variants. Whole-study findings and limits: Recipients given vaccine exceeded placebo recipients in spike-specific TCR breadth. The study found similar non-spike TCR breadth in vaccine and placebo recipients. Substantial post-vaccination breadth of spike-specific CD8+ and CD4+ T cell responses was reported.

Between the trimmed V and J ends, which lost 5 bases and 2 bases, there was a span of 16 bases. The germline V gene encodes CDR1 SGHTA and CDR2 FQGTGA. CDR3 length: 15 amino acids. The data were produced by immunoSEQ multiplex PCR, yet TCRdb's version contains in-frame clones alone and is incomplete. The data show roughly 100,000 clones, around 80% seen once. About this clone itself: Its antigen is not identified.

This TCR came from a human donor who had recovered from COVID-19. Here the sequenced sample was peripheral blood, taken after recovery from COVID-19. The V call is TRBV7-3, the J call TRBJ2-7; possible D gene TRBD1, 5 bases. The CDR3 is CASSRYGGAAYEQYF. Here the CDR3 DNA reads TGTGCCAGCAGCCGTTATGGTGGGGCGGCCTACGAGCAGTACTTC.